The 21 T cell receptor beta chains listed next were all sequenced from one sample in a study of T cells in women clearing cervical HPV infection. TCRdb's table, derived via immunoSEQ multiplex PCR, lists solely in-frame clones and lacks some. Seen in this sample are approximately 35,000 clones; the ten most common clones hold about 3.7%. Material: blood buffy coat. Every receptor here comes from a woman aged 18 to 75 with a cervical HPV16 infection that either progressed to CIN3+ or cleared (not recorded which).

Note on this clone: The read ends 3 residues early relative to the CDR3; the germline J gene fills the gap. This chain joins TRBV5-1 and TRBJ2-7; 7 bases are a match to TRBD1. V shed 2 bases, J shed 2 bases, and the junction held 10 bases outside the gene matches. The CDR3 extends over 16 amino acids. Germline CDR1 and CDR2: SGHRS and YFSETQ. The CDR3 region is CASSLAEQGTTYEQYF. The DNA read from the CDR3 is TGCGCCAGCAGCTTAGCAGAACAGGGGACCACCTACGAG.

About this clone itself: The CDR3 end falls 3 residues outside the read, so it is completed with the germline J gene. The chain carries TRBV19 and TRBJ2-1, with 7 bases lining up with TRBD1. This CDR3 is 15 amino acids long. Germline V lookup: CDR1 LNHDA, CDR2 SQIVND (reference sequence). Unmatched junction bases numbered 6, after V lost 3 bases and J lost 4 bases. CDR3: CASSIRKGAYNEQFF. CDR3 DNA, as far as it was read: TGTGCCAGTAGTATTAGAAAGGGGGCGTACAATGAG.

Regarding this clone: Read data end 3 residues before the CDR3 end; the end is taken from the germline J gene. The chain carries TRBV2 and TRBJ1-2, with 10 bases fitting TRBD1. The CDR3 spans 16 residues. Per germline, CDR1 SNHLY and CDR2 FYNNEI. The V segment lost 2 bases and the J segment 3 bases; nucleotides outside the gene matches: 6. The CDR3 loop reads CASSETGQGRDYGYTF. The sequenced CDR3 bases are TGTGCCAGCAGTGAAACGGGACAGGGGCGCGACTATGGC.

On this clone itself: From the germline J gene comes the end of the CDR3, since the read stops 3 residues before it. The gene calls are TRBV7-9 and TRBJ2-1, with TRBD1 matching 11 bases. The junction had 6 bases not matched to a gene; V was cut back by 4 bases and J by 7 bases. Germline assignment: CDR1 SEHNR and CDR2 FQNEAQ (reference sequence). This CDR3 has 15 residues. CDR3 DNA (partial): TGTGCCAGCAGCTCAGGACAGGGGGCGTGGAATGAG. Residues: CASSSGQGAWNE. The entire CDR3 reads CASSSGQGAWNEQFF.

Of note for this clone: The read ends 3 residues before the CDR3 terminus; that terminus is restored from the germline J gene. The chain recombines TRBV7-9 with TRBJ2-7; 7 positions match TRBD2. There are 15 residues in the CDR3. V shed 5 bases and J 5 bases; nucleotides not matched to a gene: 12. Germline CDR1 and CDR2: SEHNR and FQNEAQ (reference sequence). CDR3 sequence reads: CASSADGGGLDEQYF. CDR3 DNA, as far as it was read: TGTGCCAGCAGCGCCGACGGCGGGGGACTGGACGAG.

To note about this clone: The read terminates 3 residues ahead of where the CDR3 ends, so the germline J gene completes it. The rearrangement uses TRBV7-3 and TRBJ2-1; TRBD2 matches 8 bases. The junction had 8 bases not matched to a gene; V was cut back by 5 bases and J by 2 bases. CDR1 SGHTA and CDR2 FQGTGA come from the germline V gene. The CDR3 is 16 amino acids. The CDR3 bases that were read are TGTGCCAGCAGCCCACGGGTGCGGGGGGCCTACAATGAG. This codes for CASSPRVRGAYNE. The entire CDR3 sequence reads CASSPRVRGAYNEQFF.

For this clone: Sequencing ends 3 residues short of the CDR3 end; the germline J gene provides the rest. V gene TRBV6-1 combines with J gene TRBJ1-2; tentative D call: TRBD1 (6 bases). The CDR3 loop spans 14 amino acids. Trimming cost V 2 bases and J 0 bases, with 7 bases left between them. Per the germline V gene, CDR1 is MNHNS and CDR2 is SASEGT. CDR3 bases read: TGTGCCAGCAGTGAAAGGACAGCTAACTATGGC. This codes for CASSERTANYG. The whole CDR3 sequence reads CASSERTANYGYTF.

Concerning this clone: Sequencing ends 3 residues short of the CDR3 end; the germline J gene provides the rest. This chain connects TRBV5-1 to TRBJ2-1, with D tentatively TRBD1 (5 bases). Germline V gene lookup returns CDR1 SGHRS and CDR2 YFSETQ. This CDR3 contains 15 residues. The V end lost 0 bases, the J end lost 6 bases, and 13 bases lay between the germline ends. CDR3 in amino acids: CASSLEHRLLNEQFF. The part of the CDR3 DNA that was read is TGCGCCAGCAGCTTGGAGCACAGGCTCCTCAATGAG.

Comment on this clone: Read data end 3 residues before the CDR3 end; the end is taken from the germline J gene. This chain connects TRBV7-2 to TRBJ2-1, with D perhaps TRBD1 (6 bases). CDR1 and CDR2 (germline): SGHTA, FQGNSA. Trimming stripped 5 bases from V and 5 bases from J, with 10 bases between. There are 13 residues in the CDR3. Partial CDR3 DNA: TGTGCCAGCAGCCTTGGACAGCACAATGAG. Translated: CASSLGQHNE. The whole CDR3 protein is CASSLGQHNEQFF.

Note on this clone: The read terminates 3 residues ahead of where the CDR3 ends, so the germline J gene completes it. The chain couples TRBV6-2 or TRBV6-3 to TRBJ2-1, with 8 positions matching TRBD2. After removal of 5 bases from V and 0 bases from J, the junction contained 6 bases not matched to a gene. This CDR3 region has 16 residues. Germline V gives CDR1 MNHEY, CDR2 SVGEGT. The sequenced part of the CDR3 DNA is TGTGCCAGCAGTACCCATAGCGGGGCCTCCTACAATGAG. This translates into CASSTHSGASYNE. The full-length CDR3 reads as CASSTHSGASYNEQFF.

For this clone: With the read ending 3 residues before the CDR3 end, the germline J gene is used to fill in that end. The chain employs TRBV5-4 and TRBJ2-7, with TRBD1 matching 7 bases. The CDR3 spans 14 residues. In germline, CDR1 is SGHNT, CDR2 YYREEE (reference sequence). Germline trimming cut 0 bases from V and 6 bases from J; bases unmatched to any gene: 6. Incomplete CDR3 DNA: TGTGCCAGCAGCTTGGCCGGGACAGCTGGCGAG. Encoded protein: CASSLAGTAGE. The whole CDR3 reads CASSLAGTAGEQYF.

Comments on this clone: The read ends 3 residues before the CDR3 terminus; that terminus is restored from the germline J gene. The J gene is TRBJ1-2, the V gene TRBV20-1; D not resolved. CDR3 length equals 14 residues. From germline, CDR1 is DFQATT and CDR2 SNEGSKA (reference sequence). The ends were cut back, 3 bases at V and 4 bases at J, with 15 bases in the middle. The sequenced part of the CDR3 DNA is TGCAGTGCTAGCGGTCCCGGGGAAGTCTATGGC. Its translation: CSASGPGEVYG. The CDR3 reads in full as CSASGPGEVYGYTF.

Remarks on this clone: Sequencing ends 3 residues short of the CDR3 end; the germline J gene provides the rest. J is TRBJ1-5 and V is TRBV27; a possible D gene is TRBD1 (5 bases). The ends were cut back, 6 bases at V and 2 bases at J, with 11 bases in the middle. Germline V lookup: CDR1 MNHEY, CDR2 SMNVEV (reference sequence). CDR3 length equals 14 residues. The DNA read from the CDR3 is TGTGCCAGCAGACTCCAGGGTGGCAATCAGCCC. Protein: CASRLQGGNQP. The entire CDR3 is CASRLQGGNQPQHF.

With regard to this clone: The CDR3 end lies 3 residues beyond the end of the read and is filled in from the germline J gene. The rearrangement joins TRBV6-2 or TRBV6-3 to TRBJ2-5; 7 bases are a match to TRBD2. V shed 2 bases and J 5 bases; nucleotides not matched to a gene: 5. This CDR3 is 14 amino acids long. Germline CDR1 and CDR2: MNHEY and SVGEGT. Here the CDR3 reads CASSYLTSEETQYF. Partial CDR3 DNA: TGTGCCAGCAGTTACCTAACTAGCGAGGAGACC.

With regard to this clone: The read ends 3 residues before the CDR3 terminus; that terminus is restored from the germline J gene. The V call is TRBV12-3 or TRBV12-4, the J call TRBJ2-7; tentatively, D is TRBD1 (6 bases). Between the trimmed V and J ends, which lost 1 base and 1 base, there was a span of 17 bases. CDR3 length equals 17 residues. The CDR3 sequence: CASSLGGRGTLSYEQYF. The part of the CDR3 DNA that was read is TGTGCCAGCAGTTTAGGGGGCAGGGGTACTTTGTCCTACGAG.

Worth noting for this clone: One end of the junction varies from germline; a read error may be responsible. Read sequence stops 3 residues before the CDR3 end, and the germline J gene provides the missing end. J is TRBJ2-1 and V is TRBV7-7, with 10 bases that match TRBD2. The CDR3 is 18 amino acids. The germline gives CDR1 SSHAT, CDR2 FNYEAQ (reference sequence). CDR3 DNA (partial): TGTGCTAGCAGCTTAGCACTAGCGGGATGGGGGTTGGACAATGAG. As protein: CASSLALAGWGLDNE. The whole CDR3 reads CASSLALAGWGLDNEQFF. The full variable domain, rest sourced from reference TRBV7-7 and TRBJ2-1, is GAGVSQSPRYKVTKRGQDVTLRCDPISSHATLYWYQQALGQGPEFLTYFNYEAQPDKSGLPSDRFSAERPEGSISTLTIQRTEQRDSAMYRCASSLALAGWGLDNEQFFGPGTRLTVL.

A note on this clone: The CDR3 end falls 3 residues outside the read, so it is completed with the germline J gene. The chain joins TRBV18 to TRBJ1-2; 9 bases match TRBD1. This CDR3 has 13 residues. Germline lookup yields CDR1 KGHSH and CDR2 LQKENI. The DNA read from the CDR3 is TGTGCCAGCTCTCCTAAACAGGGGGCGGGC. Translation gives CASSPKQGAG. The full-length CDR3 reads as CASSPKQGAGYTF.

To note about this clone: The read terminates 3 residues before the CDR3 end, so the remaining end is supplied by the germline J gene. The chain is built from TRBV7-2 and TRBJ1-2, with TRBD1 matching 8 bases. Per germline, CDR1 SGHTA and CDR2 FQGNSA. This CDR3 has 13 amino acids. Partial CDR3 DNA: TGTGCCAGCAGCTTCGGACAGGGAAGAGGC. Protein product: CASSFGQGRG. The full CDR3 protein is CASSFGQGRGYTF.

Remarks on this clone: The CDR3 end lies 3 residues beyond the end of the read and is filled in from the germline J gene. The rearrangement joins TRBV9 to TRBJ2-3, with 13 positions matching TRBD2. Germline CDR1 and CDR2: SGDLS and YYNGEE. V lost 0 bases to trimming and J lost 5 bases; unmatched junction nucleotides: 21. The CDR3 is made up of 22 amino acids. The CDR3 loop reads CASSVGAWGLAGISGSRDTQYF. The CDR3 bases that were read are TGTGCCAGCAGCGTAGGGGCTTGGGGACTAGCGGGAATTTCAGGTTCGAGAGATACG.

With regard to this clone: The CDR3 is cut off 3 residues early in the read; its end comes from the germline J gene. The rearrangement links TRBV7-2 to TRBJ2-5; D is possibly TRBD2 (6 bases). V was trimmed by 3 bases and J by 0 bases, leaving 11 bases between them. Per germline, CDR1 SGHTA and CDR2 FQGNSA. CDR3 length equals 15 residues. CDR3 loop: CASSFGGANQETQYF. The CDR3 DNA, read in part, is TGTGCCAGCAGCTTTGGCGGGGCGAACCAAGAGACC.

Here the CDR3 reads CASPRGNTEAFF. The part of the CDR3 DNA that was read is TGCGCCAGCCCCAGGGGGAACACTGAA. The chain employs TRBV23-1 and TRBJ1-1; D is perhaps TRBD1 (6 bases). The read comes to an end 3 residues before the CDR3 does, leaving the germline J gene to fill in the end. TRBV23-1 is annotated as an ORF whose role is uncertain. The CDR3 sequence is 12 residues long. Trimming cost V 8 bases and J 1 base, with 8 bases left between them.